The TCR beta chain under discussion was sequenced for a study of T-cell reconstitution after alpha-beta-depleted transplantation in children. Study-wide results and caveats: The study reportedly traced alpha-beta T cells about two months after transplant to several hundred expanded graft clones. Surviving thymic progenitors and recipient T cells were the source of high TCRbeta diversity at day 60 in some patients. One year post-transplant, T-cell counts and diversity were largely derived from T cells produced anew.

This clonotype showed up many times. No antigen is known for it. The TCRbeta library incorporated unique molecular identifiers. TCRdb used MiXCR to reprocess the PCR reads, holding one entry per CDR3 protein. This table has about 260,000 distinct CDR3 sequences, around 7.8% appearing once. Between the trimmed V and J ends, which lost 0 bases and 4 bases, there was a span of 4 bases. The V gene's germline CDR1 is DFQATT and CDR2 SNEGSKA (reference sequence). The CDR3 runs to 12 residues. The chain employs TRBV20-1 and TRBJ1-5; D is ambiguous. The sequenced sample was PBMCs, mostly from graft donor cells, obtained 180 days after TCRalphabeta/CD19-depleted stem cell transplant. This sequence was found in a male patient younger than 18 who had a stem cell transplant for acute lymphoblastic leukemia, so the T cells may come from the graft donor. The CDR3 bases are TGCAGTGCTAGAGAGCCGAATCAGCCCCAGCATTTT. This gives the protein CSAREPNQPQHF.